This T cell receptor (beta chain) is from a study of cytomegalovirus exposure and HLA in healthy donors. The V gene end was trimmed by 3 bases and the J gene end by 7 bases; junction bases not matched to a gene: 8. Germline V gives CDR1 WSHSY, CDR2 SAAADI. This CDR3 is 14 amino acids long. Researchers ran the PCR with 60 Vbeta and 13 Jbeta primers. Profiled with immunoSEQ multiplex PCR; TCRdb holds only in-frame clones, not every one. The repertoire holds tens of thousands of clones, around 79% seen once, with roughly 14% in the top ten. Material: PBMCs. J is TRBJ1-2 and V is TRBV10-2; the match to TRBD1 covers 7 bases. The receptor was isolated from a woman aged 40 to 49 in good health and CMV-seropositive. In DNA form, the CDR3 reads TGCGCCAGCAGTGAAGGGGGCAGAGCTGCTGGCTACACCTTC. Translated, it gives CASSEGGRAAGYTF.